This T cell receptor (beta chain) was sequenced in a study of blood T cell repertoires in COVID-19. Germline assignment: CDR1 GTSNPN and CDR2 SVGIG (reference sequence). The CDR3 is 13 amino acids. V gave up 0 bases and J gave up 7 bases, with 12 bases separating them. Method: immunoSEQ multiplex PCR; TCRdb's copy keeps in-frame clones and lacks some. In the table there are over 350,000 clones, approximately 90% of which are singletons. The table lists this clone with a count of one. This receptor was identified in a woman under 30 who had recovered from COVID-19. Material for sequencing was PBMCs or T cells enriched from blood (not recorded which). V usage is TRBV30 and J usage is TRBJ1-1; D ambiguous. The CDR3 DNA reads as TGTGCCTGGAGTGTAAGTTGGGAGGTTGAAGCTTTCTTT. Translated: CAWSVSWEVEAFF.